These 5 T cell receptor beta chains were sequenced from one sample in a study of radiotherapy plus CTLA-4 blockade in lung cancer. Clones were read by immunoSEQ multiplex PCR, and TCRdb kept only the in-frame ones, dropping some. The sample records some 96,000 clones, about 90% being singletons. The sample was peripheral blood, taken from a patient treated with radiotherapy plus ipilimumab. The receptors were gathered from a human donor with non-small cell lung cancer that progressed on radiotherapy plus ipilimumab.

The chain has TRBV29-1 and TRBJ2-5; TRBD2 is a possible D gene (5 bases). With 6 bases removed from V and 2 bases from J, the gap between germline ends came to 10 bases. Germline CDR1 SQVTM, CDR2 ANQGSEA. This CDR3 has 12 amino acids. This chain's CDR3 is CSVIRGQETQYF. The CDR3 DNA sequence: TGCAGCGTGATCCGGGGACAAGAGACCCAGTACTTC.

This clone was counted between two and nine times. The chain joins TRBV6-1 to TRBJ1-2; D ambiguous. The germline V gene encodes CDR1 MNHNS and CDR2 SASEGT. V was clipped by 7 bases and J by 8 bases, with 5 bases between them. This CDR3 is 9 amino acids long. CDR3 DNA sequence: TGTGCCAGCACACGGGGCTACACCTTC. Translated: CASTRGYTF.

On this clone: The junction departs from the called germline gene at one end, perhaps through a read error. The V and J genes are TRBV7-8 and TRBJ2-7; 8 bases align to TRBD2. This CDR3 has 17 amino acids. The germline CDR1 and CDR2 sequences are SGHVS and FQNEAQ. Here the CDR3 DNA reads TGTGCCAGCACCTTAGGGTCTCTCGGGACTAGAGTCTACGAGCAGTACTTC. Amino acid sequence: CASTLGSLGTRVYEQYF.

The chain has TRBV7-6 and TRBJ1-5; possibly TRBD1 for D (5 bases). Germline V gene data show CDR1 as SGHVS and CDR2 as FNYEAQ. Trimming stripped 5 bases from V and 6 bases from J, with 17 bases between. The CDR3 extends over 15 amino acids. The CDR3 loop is CASSPGPPPSQPQHF. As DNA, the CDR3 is TGTGCCAGCAGCCCGGGACCTCCACCGTCTCAGCCCCAGCATTTT. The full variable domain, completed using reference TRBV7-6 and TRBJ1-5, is GAGVSQSPRYKVTKRGQDVALRCDPISGHVSLYWYRQALGQGPEFLTYFNYEAQQDKSGLPNDRFSAERPEGSISTLTIQRTEQRDSAMYRCASSPGPPPSQPQHFGDGTRLSIL.

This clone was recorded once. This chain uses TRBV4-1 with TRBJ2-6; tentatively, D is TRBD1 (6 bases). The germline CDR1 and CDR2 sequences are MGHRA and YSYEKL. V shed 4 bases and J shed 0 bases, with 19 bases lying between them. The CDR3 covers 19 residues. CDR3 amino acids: CASSRIGGRGGSGANVLTF. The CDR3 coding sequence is TGCGCCAGCAGCCGGATTGGGGGCAGGGGCGGCTCTGGGGCCAACGTCCTGACTTTC.